The clone carrying this T cell receptor (beta chain) occurred a few times. Its target is unknown. The germline gives CDR1 SEHNR, CDR2 FQNEAQ (reference sequence). This CDR3 comprises 15 residues. J lost 6 bases, V lost 5 bases, and 11 bases had no gene match. Using unique molecular identifiers, the investigators prepared the TCRbeta library. From the PCR reads, TCRdb called clonotypes with MiXCR, one entry per CDR3 protein. The sample has a few hundred thousand distinct CDR3 sequences, 27% seen once. The data are from a study of T-cell reconstitution after alpha-beta-depleted transplantation in children. Study-wide points: Approximately two months post-transplant, alpha-beta T cells reportedly originated from several hundred expanded graft clones.

The sample consisted of PBMCs, taken before TCRalphabeta/CD19-depleted stem cell transplant. The V call is TRBV7-9, the J call TRBJ2-7; TRBD2 matches 9 bases. The clonotype was recovered from a boy in the first two years of life with Wiskott-Aldrich syndrome, due to receive a stem cell transplant. The CDR3 reads CASSVGQGLAFEQYF. In DNA, the CDR3 is TGTGCCAGCAGCGTGGGGCAGGGACTAGCTTTCGAGCAGTACTTC.